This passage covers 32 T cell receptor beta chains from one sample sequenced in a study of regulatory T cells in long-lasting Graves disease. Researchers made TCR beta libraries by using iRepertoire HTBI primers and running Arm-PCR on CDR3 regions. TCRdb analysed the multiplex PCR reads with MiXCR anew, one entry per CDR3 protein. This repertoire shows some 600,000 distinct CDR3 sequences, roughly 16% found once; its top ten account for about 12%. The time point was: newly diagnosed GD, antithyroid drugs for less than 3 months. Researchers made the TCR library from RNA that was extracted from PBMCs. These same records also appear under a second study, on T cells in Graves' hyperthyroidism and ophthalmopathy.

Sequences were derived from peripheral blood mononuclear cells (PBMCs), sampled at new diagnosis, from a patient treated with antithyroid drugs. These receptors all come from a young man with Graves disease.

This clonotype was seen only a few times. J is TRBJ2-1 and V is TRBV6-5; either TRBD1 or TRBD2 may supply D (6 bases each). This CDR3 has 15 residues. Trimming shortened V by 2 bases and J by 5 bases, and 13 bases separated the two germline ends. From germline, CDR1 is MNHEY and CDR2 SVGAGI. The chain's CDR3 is CASSYRGGTNNEQFF. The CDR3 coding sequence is TGTGCCAGCAGTTACAGAGGGGGGACAAACAATGAGCAGTTCTTC.

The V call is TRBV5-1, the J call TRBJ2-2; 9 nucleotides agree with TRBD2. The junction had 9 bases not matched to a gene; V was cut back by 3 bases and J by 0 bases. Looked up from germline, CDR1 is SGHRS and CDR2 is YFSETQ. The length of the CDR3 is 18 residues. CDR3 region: CASSSTTSGAANTGELFF. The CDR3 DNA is TGCGCCAGCAGCTCTACGACTAGCGGAGCTGCGAACACCGGGGAGCTGTTTTTT.

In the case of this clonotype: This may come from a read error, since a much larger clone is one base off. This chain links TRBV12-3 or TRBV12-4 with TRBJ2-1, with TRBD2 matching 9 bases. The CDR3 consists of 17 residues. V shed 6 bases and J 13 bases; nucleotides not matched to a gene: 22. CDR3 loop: CASSQGLATTPVETQFF. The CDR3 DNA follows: TGTGCCAGCAGCCAAGGACTAGCGACAACCCCCGTGGAGACCCAGTTCTTC.

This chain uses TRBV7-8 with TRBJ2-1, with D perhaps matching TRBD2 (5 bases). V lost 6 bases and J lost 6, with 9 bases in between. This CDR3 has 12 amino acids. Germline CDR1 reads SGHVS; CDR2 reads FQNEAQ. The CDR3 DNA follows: TGTGCCAGCAGGACGGCGGGCAATGAGCAGTTCTTC. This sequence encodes CASRTAGNEQFF.

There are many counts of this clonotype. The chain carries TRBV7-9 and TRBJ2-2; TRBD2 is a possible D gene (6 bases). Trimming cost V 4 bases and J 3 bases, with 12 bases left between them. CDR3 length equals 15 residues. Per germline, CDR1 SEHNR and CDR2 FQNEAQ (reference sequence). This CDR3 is CASSWWGEYTGELFF. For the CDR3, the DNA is TGTGCCAGCAGCTGGTGGGGGGAGTACACCGGGGAGCTGTTTTTT.

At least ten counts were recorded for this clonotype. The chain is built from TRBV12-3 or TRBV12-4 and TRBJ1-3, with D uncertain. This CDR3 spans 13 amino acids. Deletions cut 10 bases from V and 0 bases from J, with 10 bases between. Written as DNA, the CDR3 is TGTGCCACCCGTATCCGCTCTGGAAACACCATATATTTT. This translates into CATRIRSGNTIYF.

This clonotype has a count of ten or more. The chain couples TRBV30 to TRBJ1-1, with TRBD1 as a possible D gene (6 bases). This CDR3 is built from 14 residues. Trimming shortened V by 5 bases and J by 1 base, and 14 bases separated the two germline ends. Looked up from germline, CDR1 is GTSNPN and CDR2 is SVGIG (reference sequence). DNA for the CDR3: TGTGCCTGGGACCAGGGGAAGGCGAACACTGAAGCTTTCTTT. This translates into CAWDQGKANTEAFF.

The CDR3 protein is CASSLGPQSSYEQYF. In DNA form, the CDR3 reads TGTGCCAGCAGTCTAGGACCGCAAAGCTCCTACGAGCAGTACTTC. The gene calls are TRBV28 and TRBJ2-7, with D uncertain. This CDR3 spans 15 amino acids. V was trimmed by 5 bases and J by 0 bases, leaving 14 bases between them. CDR1 MDHEN and CDR2 SYDVKM come from the germline V gene.

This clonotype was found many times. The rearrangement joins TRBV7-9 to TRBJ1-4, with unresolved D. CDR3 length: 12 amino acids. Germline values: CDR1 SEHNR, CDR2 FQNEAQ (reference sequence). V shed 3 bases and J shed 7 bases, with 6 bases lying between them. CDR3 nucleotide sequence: TGTGCCAGCAGCTTGGGTGGTGAAAAACTGTTTTTT. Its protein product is CASSLGGEKLFF.

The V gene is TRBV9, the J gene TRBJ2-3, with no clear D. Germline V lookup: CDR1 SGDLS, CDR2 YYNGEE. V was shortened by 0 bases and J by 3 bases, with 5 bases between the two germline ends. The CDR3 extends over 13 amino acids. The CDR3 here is CASSVEATDTQYF. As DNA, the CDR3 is TGTGCCAGCAGCGTAGAGGCGACAGATACGCAGTATTTT.

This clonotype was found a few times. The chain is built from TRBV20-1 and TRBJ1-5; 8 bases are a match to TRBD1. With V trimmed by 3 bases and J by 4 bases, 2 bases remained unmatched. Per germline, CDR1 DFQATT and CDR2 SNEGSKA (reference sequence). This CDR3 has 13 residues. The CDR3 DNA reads TGCAGTGCTAGGCAGGGGGCAAATCAGCCCCAGCATTTT. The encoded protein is CSARQGANQPQHF.

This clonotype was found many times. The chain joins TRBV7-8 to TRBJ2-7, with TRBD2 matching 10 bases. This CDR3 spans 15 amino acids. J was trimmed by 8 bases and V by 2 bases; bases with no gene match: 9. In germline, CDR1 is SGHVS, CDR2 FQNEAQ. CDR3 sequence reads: CASSLSASGSRQQYF. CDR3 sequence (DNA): TGTGCCAGCAGCTTAAGTGCTAGCGGGAGTCGACAGCAGTACTTC.

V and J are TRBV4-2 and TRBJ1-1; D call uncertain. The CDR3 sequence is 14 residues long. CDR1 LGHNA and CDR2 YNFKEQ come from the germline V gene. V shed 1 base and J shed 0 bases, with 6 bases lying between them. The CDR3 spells CASSQAGLNTEAFF. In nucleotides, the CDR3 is TGTGCCAGCAGCCAAGCCGGCTTGAACACTGAAGCTTTCTTT.

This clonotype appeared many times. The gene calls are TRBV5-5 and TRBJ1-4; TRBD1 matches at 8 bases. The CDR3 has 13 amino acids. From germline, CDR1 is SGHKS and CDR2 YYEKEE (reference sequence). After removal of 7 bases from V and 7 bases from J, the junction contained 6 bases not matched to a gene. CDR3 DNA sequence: TGTGCCAGCGGTGCCACAGGGGGTGAAAAACTGTTTTTT. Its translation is CASGATGGEKLFF.

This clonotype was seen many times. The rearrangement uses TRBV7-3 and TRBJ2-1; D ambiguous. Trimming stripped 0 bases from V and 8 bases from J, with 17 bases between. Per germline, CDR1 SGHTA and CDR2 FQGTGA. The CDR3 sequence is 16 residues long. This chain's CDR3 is CASSLTLTSVAHEQFF. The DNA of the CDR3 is TGTGCCAGCAGCTTAACGTTAACCTCCGTTGCCCATGAGCAGTTCTTC.

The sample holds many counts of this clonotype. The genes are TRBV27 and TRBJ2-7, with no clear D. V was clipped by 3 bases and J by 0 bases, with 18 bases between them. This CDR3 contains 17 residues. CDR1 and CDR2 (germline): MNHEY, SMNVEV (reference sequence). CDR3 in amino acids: CASSLDSPPAFSYEQYF. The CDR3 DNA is TGTGCCAGCAGTTTGGATAGTCCTCCGGCCTTCTCCTACGAGCAGTACTTC.

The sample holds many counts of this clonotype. The CDR3 DNA sequence: TGTGCCAGCAGGGAGCGTGGTGGCTACACCTTC. It specifies CASRERGGYTF. V gene TRBV28 combines with J gene TRBJ1-2; D unresolved. Germline V CDR1 and CDR2: MDHEN, SYDVKM. CDR3 length: 11 amino acids. Trimming pared 6 bases from V and 7 bases from J, leaving 9 bases between.

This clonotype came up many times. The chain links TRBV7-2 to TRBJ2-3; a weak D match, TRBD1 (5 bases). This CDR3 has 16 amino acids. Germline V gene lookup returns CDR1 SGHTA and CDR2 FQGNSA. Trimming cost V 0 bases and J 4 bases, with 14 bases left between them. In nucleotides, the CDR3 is TGTGCCAGCAGCTTAGCGCTGAGTAACAGGCCAGATACGCAGTATTTT. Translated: CASSLALSNRPDTQYF.

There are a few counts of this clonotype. The CDR3 reads CASRNGAGSNEQYF. The CDR3 DNA is TGCGCCAGCAGGAACGGGGCAGGGAGCAACGAGCAGTACTTC. This chain joins TRBV5-1 and TRBJ2-7; the D call may be TRBD1 or TRBD2 (5 bases each). The CDR3 consists of 14 residues. V lost 5 bases, J lost 5 bases, and 17 bases lay in between. Germline-derived CDR1 and CDR2 are SGHRS and YFSETQ.

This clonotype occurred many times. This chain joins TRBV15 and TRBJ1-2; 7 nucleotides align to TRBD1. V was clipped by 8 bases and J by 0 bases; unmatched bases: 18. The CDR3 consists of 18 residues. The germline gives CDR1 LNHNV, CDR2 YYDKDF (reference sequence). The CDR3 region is CATGLPRGGRLANYGYTF. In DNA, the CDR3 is TGTGCCACCGGATTACCCAGGGGGGGACGGCTAGCTAACTATGGCTACACCTTC.

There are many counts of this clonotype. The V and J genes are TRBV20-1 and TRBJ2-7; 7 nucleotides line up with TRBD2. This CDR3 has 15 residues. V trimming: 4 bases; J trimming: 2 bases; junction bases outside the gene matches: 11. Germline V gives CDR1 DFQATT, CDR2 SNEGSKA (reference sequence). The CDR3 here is CSAIDLAGGAYEQYF. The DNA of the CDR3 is TGCAGTGCTATCGATTTAGCGGGCGGGGCCTACGAGCAGTACTTC.

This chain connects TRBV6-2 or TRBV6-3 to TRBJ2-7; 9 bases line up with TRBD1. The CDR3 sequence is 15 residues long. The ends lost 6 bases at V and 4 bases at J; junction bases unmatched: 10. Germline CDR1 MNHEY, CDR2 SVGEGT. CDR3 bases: TGTGCCAGCAGAGGGGGGGGACAGGGCTCTTACGAGCAGTACTTC. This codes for CASRGGGQGSYEQYF.

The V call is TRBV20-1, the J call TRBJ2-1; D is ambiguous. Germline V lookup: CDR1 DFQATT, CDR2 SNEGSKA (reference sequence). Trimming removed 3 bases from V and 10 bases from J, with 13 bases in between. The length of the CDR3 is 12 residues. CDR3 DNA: TGCAGTGCTAGCCCTCGCCCAAACGAGCAGTTCTTC. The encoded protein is CSASPRPNEQFF.

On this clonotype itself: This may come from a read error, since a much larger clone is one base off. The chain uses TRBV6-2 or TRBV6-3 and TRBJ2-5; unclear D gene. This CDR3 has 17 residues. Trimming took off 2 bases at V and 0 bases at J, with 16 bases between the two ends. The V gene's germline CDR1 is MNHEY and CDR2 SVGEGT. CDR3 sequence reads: CASSYEAVSLYQETQYF. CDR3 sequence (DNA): TGTGCCAGCAGTTACGAAGCAGTATCTTTGTACCAAGAGACCCAGTACTTC.

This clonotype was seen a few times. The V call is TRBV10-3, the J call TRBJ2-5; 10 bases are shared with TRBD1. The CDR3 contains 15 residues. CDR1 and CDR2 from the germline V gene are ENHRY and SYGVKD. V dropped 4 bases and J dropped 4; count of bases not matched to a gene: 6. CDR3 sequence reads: CAISGGTGVRETQYF. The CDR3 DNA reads TGTGCCATCAGTGGCGGGACAGGGGTACGAGAGACCCAGTACTTC.

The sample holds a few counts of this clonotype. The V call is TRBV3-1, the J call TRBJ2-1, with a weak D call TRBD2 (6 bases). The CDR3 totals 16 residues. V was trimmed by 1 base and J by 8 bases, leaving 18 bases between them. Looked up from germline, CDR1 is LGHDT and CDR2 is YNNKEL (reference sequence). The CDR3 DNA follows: TGTGCCAGCAGCCAAGTTCTTAGCGGCGGCTTCGATGAGCAGTTCTTC. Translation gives CASSQVLSGGFDEQFF.

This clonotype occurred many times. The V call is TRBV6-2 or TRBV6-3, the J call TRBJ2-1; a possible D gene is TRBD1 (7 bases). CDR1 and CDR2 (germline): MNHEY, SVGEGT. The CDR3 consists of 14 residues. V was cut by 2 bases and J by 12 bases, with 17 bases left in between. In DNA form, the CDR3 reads TGTGCCAGCAGTTACGGGCAGGGGGAGGCAGGGCAGTTCTTC. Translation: CASSYGQGEAGQFF.

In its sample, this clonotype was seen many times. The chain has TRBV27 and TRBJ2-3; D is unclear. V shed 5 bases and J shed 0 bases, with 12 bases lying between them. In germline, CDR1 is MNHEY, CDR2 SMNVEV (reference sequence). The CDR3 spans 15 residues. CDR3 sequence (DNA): TGTGCCAGCAGTAGAAGCGTCGCTAGCACAGATACGCAGTATTTT. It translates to CASSRSVASTDTQYF.

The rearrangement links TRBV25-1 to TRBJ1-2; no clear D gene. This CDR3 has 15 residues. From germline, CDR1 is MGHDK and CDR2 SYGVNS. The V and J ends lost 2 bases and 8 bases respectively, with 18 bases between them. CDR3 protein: CASSERSFSTGGYTF. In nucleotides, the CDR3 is TGTGCCAGCAGTGAACGGTCCTTTTCAACCGGCGGCTACACCTTC.

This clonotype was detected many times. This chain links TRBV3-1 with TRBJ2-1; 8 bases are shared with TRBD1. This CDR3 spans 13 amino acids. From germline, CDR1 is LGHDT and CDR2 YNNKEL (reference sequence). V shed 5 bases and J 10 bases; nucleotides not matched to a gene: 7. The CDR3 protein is CASSVDRGWEQFF. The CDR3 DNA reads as TGTGCCAGCAGCGTAGACAGGGGATGGGAGCAGTTCTTC.

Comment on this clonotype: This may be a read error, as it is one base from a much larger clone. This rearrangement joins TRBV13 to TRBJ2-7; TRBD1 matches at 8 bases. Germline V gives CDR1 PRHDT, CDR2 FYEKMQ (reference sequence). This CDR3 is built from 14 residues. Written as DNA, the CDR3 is TGTGCCAGCAGCGAGCGGACAGGGAGCTACGGGCAGTACTTC. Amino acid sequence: CASSERTGSYGQYF.

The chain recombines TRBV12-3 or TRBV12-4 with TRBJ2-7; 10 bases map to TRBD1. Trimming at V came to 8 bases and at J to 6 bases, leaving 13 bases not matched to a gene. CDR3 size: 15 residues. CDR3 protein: CASGRDRGILREQYF. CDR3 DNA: TGTGCCAGCGGTCGGGACAGGGGAATACTTCGCGAGCAGTACTTC.